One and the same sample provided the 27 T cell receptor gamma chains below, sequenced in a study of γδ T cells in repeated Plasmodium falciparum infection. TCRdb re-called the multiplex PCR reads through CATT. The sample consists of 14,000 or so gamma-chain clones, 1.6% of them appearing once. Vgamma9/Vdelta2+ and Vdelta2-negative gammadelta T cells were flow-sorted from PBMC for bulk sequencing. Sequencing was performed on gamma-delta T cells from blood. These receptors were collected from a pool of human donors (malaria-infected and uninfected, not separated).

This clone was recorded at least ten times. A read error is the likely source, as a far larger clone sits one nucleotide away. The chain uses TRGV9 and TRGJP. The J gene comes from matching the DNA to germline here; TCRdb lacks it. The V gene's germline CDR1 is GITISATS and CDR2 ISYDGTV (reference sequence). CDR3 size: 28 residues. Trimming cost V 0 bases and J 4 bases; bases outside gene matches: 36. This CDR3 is CALWEVFRTQSSGPLRLKQELGKKIKVF. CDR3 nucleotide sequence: TGTGCCTTGTGGGAGGTGTTCCGAACCCAAAGTTCAGGCCCTTTACGCCTTAAACAAGAGTTGGGCAAAAAAATCAAGGTATTT.

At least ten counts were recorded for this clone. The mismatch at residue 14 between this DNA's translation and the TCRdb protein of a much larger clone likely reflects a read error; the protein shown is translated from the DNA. CDR3 in DNA: TGTGCCTTGTGGGAGTCCCAAGAGTTGGGCAAAAAAATCAGGGTATTT. Translating gives CALWESQELGKKIRVF. The V gene call reads TRGV9; no J gene was called. In germline, CDR1 is GITISATS, CDR2 ISYDGTV (reference sequence). This CDR3 is built from 16 residues.

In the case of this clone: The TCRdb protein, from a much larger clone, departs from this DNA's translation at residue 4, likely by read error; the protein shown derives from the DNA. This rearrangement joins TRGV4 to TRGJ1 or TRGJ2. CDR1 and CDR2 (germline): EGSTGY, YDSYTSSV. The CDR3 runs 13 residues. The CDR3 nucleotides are TGTGCCACCGGGGATGGGCCAAGGTATAAGAAACTCTTT. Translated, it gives CATGDGPRYKKLF.

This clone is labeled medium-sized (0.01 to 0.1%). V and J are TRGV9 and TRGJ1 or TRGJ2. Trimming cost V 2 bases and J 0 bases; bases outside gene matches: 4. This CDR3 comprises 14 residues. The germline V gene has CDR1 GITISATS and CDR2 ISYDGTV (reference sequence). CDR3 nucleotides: TGTGCCTTGTGGGAGGATTTGAATTATTATAAGAAACTCTTT. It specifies CALWEDLNYYKKLF.

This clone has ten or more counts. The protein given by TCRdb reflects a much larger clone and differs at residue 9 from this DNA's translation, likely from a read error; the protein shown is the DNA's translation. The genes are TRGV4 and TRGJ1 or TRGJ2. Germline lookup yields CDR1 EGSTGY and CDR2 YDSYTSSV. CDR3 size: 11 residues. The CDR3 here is CATWAYYKRLF. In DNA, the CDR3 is TGTGCCACCTGGGCCTATTATAAGAGACTCTTT.

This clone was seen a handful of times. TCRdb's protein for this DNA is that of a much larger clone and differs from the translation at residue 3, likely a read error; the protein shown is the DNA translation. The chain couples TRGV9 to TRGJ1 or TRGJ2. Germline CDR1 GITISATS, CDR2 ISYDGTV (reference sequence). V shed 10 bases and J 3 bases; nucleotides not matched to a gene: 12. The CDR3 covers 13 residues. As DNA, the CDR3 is TGTGCCTTTTGCCCTAGACCTTATTATAAGAAACTCTTT. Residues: CAFCPRPYYKKLF.

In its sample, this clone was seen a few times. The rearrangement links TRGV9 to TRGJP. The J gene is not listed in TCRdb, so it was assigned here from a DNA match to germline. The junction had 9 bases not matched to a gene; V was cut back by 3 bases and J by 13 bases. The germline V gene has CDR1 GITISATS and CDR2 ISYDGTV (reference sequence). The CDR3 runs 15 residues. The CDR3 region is CALWESTGGKKIKVF. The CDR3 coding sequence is TGTGCCTTGTGGGAGTCTACTGGCGGCAAAAAAATCAAGGTATTT.

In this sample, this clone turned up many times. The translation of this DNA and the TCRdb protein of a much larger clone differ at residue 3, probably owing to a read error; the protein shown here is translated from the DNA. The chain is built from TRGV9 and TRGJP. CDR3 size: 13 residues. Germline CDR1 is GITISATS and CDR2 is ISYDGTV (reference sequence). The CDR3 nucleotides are TGTGCCATGTGGGAGTTGGGCAAAAAAATCAAGGTATTT. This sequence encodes CAMWELGKKIKVF.

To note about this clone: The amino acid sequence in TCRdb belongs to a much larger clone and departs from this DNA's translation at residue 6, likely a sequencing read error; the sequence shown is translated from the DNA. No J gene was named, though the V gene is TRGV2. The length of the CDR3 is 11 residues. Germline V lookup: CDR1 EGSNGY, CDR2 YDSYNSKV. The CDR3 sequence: CATWDEQTMTF. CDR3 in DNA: TGTGCCACCTGGGACGAGCAAACGATGACGTTT.

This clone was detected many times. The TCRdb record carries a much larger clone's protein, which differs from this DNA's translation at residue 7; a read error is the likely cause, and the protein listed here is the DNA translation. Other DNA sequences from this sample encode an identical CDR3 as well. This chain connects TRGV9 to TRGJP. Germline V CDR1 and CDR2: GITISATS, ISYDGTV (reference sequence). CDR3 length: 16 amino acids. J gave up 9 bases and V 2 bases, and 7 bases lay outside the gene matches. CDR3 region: CALWEAPGLGKKIKVF. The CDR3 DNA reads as TGTGCCTTGTGGGAGGCCCCGGGGTTGGGCAAAAAAATCAAGGTATTT.

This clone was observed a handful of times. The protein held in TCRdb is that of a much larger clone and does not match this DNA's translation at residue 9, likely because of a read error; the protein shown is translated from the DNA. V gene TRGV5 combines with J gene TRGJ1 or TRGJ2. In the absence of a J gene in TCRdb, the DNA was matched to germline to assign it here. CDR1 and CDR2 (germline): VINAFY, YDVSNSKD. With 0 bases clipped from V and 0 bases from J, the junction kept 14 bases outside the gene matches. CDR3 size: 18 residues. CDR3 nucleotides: TGTGCCACCTGGGACAGGCGTGGGGGTGGCTCGAATTATTATAAGAAACTCTTT. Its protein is CATWDRRGGGSNYYKKLF.

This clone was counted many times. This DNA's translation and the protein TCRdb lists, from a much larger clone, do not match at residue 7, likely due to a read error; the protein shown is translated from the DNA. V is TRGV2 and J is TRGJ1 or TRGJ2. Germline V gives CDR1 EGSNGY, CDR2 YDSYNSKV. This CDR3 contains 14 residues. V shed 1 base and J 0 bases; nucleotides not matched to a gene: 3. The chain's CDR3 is CATWDGANYYKKLF. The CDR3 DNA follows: TGTGCCACCTGGGACGGAGCGAATTATTATAAGAAACTCTTT.

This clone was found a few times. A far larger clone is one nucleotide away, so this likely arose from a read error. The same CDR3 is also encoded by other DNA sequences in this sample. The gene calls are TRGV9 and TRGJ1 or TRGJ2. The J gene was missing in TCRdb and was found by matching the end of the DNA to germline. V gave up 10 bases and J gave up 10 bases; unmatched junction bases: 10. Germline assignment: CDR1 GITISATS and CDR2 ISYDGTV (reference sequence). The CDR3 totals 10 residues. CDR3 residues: CALEVRKKLF. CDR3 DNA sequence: TGTGCCTTAGAGGTTCGGAAGAAACTCTTT.

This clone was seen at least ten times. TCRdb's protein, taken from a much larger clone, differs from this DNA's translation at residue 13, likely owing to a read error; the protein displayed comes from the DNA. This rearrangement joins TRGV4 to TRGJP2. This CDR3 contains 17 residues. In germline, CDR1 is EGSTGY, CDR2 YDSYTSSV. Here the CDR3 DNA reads TGTGCCACCTGGGCCCATCATCCACGTAGTAGTGATCGGATCAAGACGTTT. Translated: CATWAHHPRSSDRIKTF.

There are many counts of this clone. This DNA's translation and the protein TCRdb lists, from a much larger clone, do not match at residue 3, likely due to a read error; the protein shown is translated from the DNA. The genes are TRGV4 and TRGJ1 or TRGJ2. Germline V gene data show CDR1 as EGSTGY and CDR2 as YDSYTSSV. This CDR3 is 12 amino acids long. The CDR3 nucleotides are TGTGCCGCCTGGGATTGGAATTATAAGAAACTCTTT. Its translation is CAAWDWNYKKLF.

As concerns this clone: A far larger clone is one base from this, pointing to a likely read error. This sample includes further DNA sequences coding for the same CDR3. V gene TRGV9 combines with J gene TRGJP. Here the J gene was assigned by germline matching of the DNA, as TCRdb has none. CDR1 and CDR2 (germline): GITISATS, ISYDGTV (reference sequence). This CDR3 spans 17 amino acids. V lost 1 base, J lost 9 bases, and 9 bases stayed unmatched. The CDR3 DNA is TGTGCCTTGTGGGAGGTACAAGTTGGGTTGGGCAAAAAAATCAAGGTATTT. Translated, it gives CALWEVQVGLGKKIKVF.

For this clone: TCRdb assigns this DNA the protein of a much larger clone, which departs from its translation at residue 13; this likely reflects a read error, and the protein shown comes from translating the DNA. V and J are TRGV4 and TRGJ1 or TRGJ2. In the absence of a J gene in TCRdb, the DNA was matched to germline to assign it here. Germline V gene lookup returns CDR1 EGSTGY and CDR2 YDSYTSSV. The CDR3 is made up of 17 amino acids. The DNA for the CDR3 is TGTGCCACCTCGGAAGTGAGTAAGAGCGAGAATTATGATAAGAAACTCTTT. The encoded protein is CATSEVSKSENYDKKLF.

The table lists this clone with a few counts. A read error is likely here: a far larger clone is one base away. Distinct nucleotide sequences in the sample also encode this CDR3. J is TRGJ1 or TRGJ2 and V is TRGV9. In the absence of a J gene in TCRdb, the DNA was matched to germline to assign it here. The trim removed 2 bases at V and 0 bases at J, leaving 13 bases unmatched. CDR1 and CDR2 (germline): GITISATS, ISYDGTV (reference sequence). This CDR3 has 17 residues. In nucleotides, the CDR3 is TGTGCCTTGTGGGAGGCCTACAAGTATCAGAATTATTATAAGAAACTCTTT. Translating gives CALWEAYKYQNYYKKLF.

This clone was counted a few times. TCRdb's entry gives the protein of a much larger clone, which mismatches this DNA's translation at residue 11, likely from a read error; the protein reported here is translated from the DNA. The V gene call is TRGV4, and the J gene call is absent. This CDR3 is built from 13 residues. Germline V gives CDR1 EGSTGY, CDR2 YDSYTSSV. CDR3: CATWDGFYYKELF. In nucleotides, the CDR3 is TGTGCCACCTGGGATGGGTTTTATTATAAGGAACTCTTT.

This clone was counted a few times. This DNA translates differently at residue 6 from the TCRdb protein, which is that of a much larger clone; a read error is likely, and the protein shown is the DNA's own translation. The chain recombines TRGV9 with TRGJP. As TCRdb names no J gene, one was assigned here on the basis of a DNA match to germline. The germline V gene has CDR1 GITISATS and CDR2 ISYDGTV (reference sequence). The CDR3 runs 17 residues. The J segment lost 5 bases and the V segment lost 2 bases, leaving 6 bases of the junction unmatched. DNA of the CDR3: TGTGCCTTGTGGGAGGACCCAAAAGAGTTGGGCAAAAAAATCAAGGTATTT. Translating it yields CALWEDPKELGKKIKVF.

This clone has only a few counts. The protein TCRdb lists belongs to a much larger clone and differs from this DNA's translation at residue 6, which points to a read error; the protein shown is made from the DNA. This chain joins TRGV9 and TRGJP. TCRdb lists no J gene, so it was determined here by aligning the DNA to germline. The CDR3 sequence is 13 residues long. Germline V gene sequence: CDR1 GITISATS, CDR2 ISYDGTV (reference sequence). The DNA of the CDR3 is TGTGCCTTGTGGGAGTTTGGCAAAAAAATCAAGGTATTT. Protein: CALWEFGKKIKVF.

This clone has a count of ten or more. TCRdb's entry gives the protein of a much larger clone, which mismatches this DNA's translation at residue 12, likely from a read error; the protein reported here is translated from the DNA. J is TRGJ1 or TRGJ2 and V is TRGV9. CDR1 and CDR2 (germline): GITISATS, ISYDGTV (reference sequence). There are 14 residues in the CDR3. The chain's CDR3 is CALWEVPNYYKNLF. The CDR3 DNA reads TGTGCCTTGTGGGAGGTCCCGAATTATTATAAGAATCTCTTT.

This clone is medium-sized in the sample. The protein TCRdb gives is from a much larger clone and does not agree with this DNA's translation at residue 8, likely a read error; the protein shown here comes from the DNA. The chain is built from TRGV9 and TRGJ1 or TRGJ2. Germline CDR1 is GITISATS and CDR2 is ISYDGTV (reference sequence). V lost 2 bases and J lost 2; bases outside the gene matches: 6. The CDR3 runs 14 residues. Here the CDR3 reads CALWEAHHYYKKLF. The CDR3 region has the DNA TGTGCCTTGTGGGAGGCCCACCATTATTATAAGAAACTCTTT.

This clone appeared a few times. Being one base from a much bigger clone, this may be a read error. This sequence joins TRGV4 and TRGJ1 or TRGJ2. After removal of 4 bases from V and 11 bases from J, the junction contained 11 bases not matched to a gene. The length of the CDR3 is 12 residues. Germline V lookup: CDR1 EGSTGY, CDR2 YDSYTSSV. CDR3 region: CATWEEGGEKLF. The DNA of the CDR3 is TGTGCCACCTGGGAGGAAGGGGGTGAGAAACTCTTT.

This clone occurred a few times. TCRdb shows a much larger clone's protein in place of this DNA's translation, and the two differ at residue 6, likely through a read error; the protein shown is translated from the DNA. DNA of the CDR3: TGTGCCTTAAATTATGATAAGAAACTCTTT. Amino acid sequence: CALNYDKKLF. This chain uses TRGV9 with TRGJ1 or TRGJ2. TCRdb records no J gene; here it was assigned by comparing the DNA to germline. Per the germline V gene, CDR1 is GITISATS and CDR2 is ISYDGTV (reference sequence). The CDR3 spans 10 residues.

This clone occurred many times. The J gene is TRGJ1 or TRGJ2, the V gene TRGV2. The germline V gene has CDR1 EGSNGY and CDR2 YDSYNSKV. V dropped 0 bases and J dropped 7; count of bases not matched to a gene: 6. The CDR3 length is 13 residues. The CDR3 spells CATWDGPEYKKLF. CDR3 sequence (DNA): TGTGCCACCTGGGACGGGCCGGAATATAAGAAACTCTTT.

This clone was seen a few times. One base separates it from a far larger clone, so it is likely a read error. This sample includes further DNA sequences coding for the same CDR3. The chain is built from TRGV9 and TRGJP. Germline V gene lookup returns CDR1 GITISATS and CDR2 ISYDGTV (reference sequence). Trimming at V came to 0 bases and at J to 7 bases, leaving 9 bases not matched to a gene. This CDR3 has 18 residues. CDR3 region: CALWEVLTPELGKKIKVF. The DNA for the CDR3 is TGTGCCTTGTGGGAGGTGCTTACCCCTGAGTTGGGCAAAAAAATCAAGGTATTT.